This T cell receptor (beta chain) is from a study of cytomegalovirus exposure and HLA in healthy donors. On the study more broadly: Researchers previously reported finding roughly 120 million unique TCR beta sequences from approximately 190 million T cells.

As to this clone: Its antigen is currently unknown.

Amplification used 60 Vbeta primers and 13 Jbeta primers. Using immunoSEQ multiplex PCR, the repertoire was profiled, and TCRdb retains in-frame clones only, with some absent. The data show about 100,000 clones, approximately 78% seen once. Study observations and caveats: Accurate predictions that matched the HLA-A and HLA-B alleles of most subjects were reportedly made from TCR beta sequences. Evidence from a later analysis indicated that most CMV-associated TCR beta chains looked HLA-restricted. Rare sequences made up most TCRs, while some public TCRs were found in many donors.

The source material was PBMCs. This sequence originates from a woman in her fifties or sixties in good health and CMV-seronegative.

The DNA of the CDR3 is TGTGCCAGCAGTTTTGAGCGACAGCAGACCAATAACTATGGCTACACCTTC. Its translation: CASSFERQQTNNYGYTF. This chain uses TRBV28 with TRBJ1-2; a possible D gene is TRBD1 (5 bases). V lost 3 bases and J lost 1, with 18 bases in between. The CDR3 is made up of 17 amino acids. The V gene's germline CDR1 is MDHEN and CDR2 SYDVKM.